One and the same sample provided the 20 T cell receptor beta chains below, sequenced in a study of CD8 T cells in Susac syndrome. cDNA came from around 0.5 to 1 ug RNA primed by random hexamers. TCRdb re-called the immunoSEQ multiplex PCR reads with MiXCR, one entry per CDR3 protein. Among about 300,000 distinct CDR3 sequences listed, around 90% were seen once. Sequencing was carried out using CD4+ T cells from PBMCs. Source of these receptors: a human donor with multiple sclerosis.

The V and J genes are TRBV12-3 or TRBV12-4 and TRBJ2-7, with 12 bases aligning to TRBD2. This CDR3 has 16 residues. V gave up 6 bases and J gave up 6 bases; unmatched junction bases: 12. The CDR3 here is CASSRLAGAGESEQYF. The CDR3 DNA follows: TGTGCCAGCAGCCGACTAGCGGGGGCCGGGGAGTCCGAGCAGTACTTC.

The chain couples TRBV12-3 or TRBV12-4 to TRBJ1-5, with 9 bases aligning to TRBD1. Unmatched junction bases numbered 10, after V lost 5 bases and J lost 2 bases. The length of the CDR3 is 17 residues. CDR3 in amino acids: CASSLNRGQGGNQPQHF. In nucleotides, the CDR3 is TGTGCCAGCAGTCTCAACAGGGGGCAAGGGGGCAATCAGCCCCAGCATTTT.

This rearrangement joins TRBV6-5 to TRBJ1-5; a possible D gene is TRBD1 (6 bases). CDR1 MNHEY and CDR2 SVGAGI come from the germline V gene. V was pared by 5 bases and J by 4 bases, with 15 bases between. The CDR3 has 15 residues. For the CDR3, the DNA is TGTGCCAGCAGTACCGGTGGAGGGGGAAATCAGCCCCAGCATTTT. Amino acids: CASSTGGGGNQPQHF.

The rearrangement links TRBV2 to TRBJ1-5; TRBD1 might be the D (6 bases). CDR3 length: 13 residues. The V gene lost 6 bases and the J gene lost 11 bases, with 17 bases spanning the gap. Germline CDR1 SNHLY, CDR2 FYNNEI. Here the CDR3 DNA reads TGTGCCAGCAGCGGGCAGGGGATTGAGGCCCAGCATTTT. Protein sequence: CASSGQGIEAQHF.

J is TRBJ2-5 and V is TRBV18; D is unresolved. The CDR3 length is 13 residues. Germline V CDR1 and CDR2: KGHSH, LQKENI. V gave up 0 bases and J gave up 5 bases, with 7 bases separating them. CDR3 amino acids: CASSPPNSETQYF. CDR3 bases: TGTGCCAGCTCACCACCCAATTCTGAGACCCAGTACTTC.

V is TRBV9 and J is TRBJ2-1; no definite D call. The germline V gene encodes CDR1 SGDLS and CDR2 YYNGEE. The ends were cut back, 1 base at V and 2 bases at J, with 10 bases in the middle. The CDR3 is 15 amino acids. As DNA, the CDR3 is TGTGCCAGCAGCGTATTGCAGGAGACCTACAATGAGCAGTTCTTC. Amino acids: CASSVLQETYNEQFF.

V is TRBV5-1 and J is TRBJ2-1; D is undetermined. The CDR3 totals 17 residues. The V gene's germline CDR1 is SGHRS and CDR2 YFSETQ. Trimming shortened V by 4 bases and J by 7 bases, and 24 bases separated the two germline ends. The CDR3 sequence is CASSRTRAARVPNEQFF. CDR3 bases: TGCGCCAGCAGCAGGACCCGGGCTGCTCGGGTCCCTAATGAGCAGTTCTTC.

The rearrangement uses TRBV4-3 and TRBJ1-1, with D unclear. Germline CDR1 is LGHNA and CDR2 is YSLEER. V dropped 0 bases and J dropped 3 bases, with 11 bases sitting between them. The CDR3 totals 15 residues. CDR3 DNA: TGCGCCAGCAGCCAAGAATCTGCACGGGACACTGAAGCTTTCTTT. Translating gives CASSQESARDTEAFF.

The rearrangement joins TRBV5-4 to TRBJ1-4; 12 nucleotides match TRBD1. V lost 4 bases to trimming and J lost 8 bases; unmatched junction nucleotides: 12. The CDR3 sequence is 17 residues long. Germline V lookup: CDR1 SGHNT, CDR2 YYREEE (reference sequence). The CDR3 reads CASSLGTGGRRGEKLFF. The CDR3 DNA reads as TGTGCCAGCAGCCTTGGGACAGGGGGCAGGCGCGGAGAAAAACTGTTTTTT.

The chain links TRBV2 to TRBJ1-2; D is unresolved. The CDR3 spans 16 residues. Germline CDR1 and CDR2: SNHLY and FYNNEI. V lost 5 bases, J lost 0 bases, and 16 bases lay in between. CDR3 sequence: CASSPQRSRANYGYTF. CDR3 in DNA: TGTGCCAGCAGTCCTCAGCGTAGTCGCGCTAACTATGGCTACACCTTC.

The CDR3 reads CASSRDWGLDRYTF. The CDR3 DNA sequence: TGTGCCAGCAGCCGAGACTGGGGCCTTGACCGCTACACCTTC. V gene TRBV6-2 or TRBV6-3 combines with J gene TRBJ1-2, with D maybe TRBD1 (5 bases). This CDR3 has 14 amino acids. The germline V gene encodes CDR1 MNHEY and CDR2 SVGEGT. V was pared by 6 bases and J by 9 bases, with 20 bases between.

The chain is built from TRBV7-2 and TRBJ1-3; 7 nucleotides line up with TRBD1. Germline V gene data show CDR1 as SGHTA and CDR2 as FQGNSA. Germline trimming cut 4 bases from V and 2 bases from J; bases unmatched to any gene: 2. The CDR3 is 14 amino acids. The CDR3 DNA follows: TGTGCCAGCAGCTACGGACAGGCTGGAAACACCATATATTTT. As protein: CASSYGQAGNTIYF. The complete variable domain, with remaining parts taken from reference TRBV7-2 and TRBJ1-3, reads GAGVSQSPSNKVTEKGKDVELRCDPISGHTALYWYRQSLGQGLEFLIYFQGNSAPDKSGLPSDRFSAERTGGSVSTLTIQRTQQEDSAVYLCASSYGQAGNTIYFGEGSWLTVV.

This clonotype was counted a few times. One junction end disagrees with the germline gene, perhaps due to a read error. The J gene is TRBJ2-7, the V gene TRBV7-7, with TRBD2 matching 13 bases. Germline values: CDR1 SSHAT, CDR2 FNYEAQ (reference sequence). CDR3 length: 15 amino acids. The CDR3 coding sequence is TGTGCTAGCAGCTCGGGACTAGCGGGAATTTACGAGCAGTACTTC. The encoded protein is CASSSGLAGIYEQYF.

V is TRBV19 and J is TRBJ2-3; 12 bases are a match to TRBD2. The trim removed 3 bases at V and 4 bases at J, leaving 2 bases unmatched. The V gene's germline CDR1 is LNHDA and CDR2 SQIVND (reference sequence). The CDR3 length is 15 residues. The CDR3 reads CASSMTSGGADTQYF. In DNA form, the CDR3 reads TGTGCCAGTAGTATGACTAGCGGGGGCGCAGATACGCAGTATTTT.

The chain has TRBV7-2 and TRBJ1-1; D is uncertain. Trimming shortened V by 4 bases and J by 4 bases, and 10 bases separated the two germline ends. Germline CDR1 SGHTA, CDR2 FQGNSA. The CDR3 runs to 13 residues. CDR3 bases: TGTGCCAGCAGCTCCTCTCCGACCACTGAAGCTTTCTTT. As protein: CASSSSPTTEAFF.

DNA for the CDR3: TGCAGTGCTAGACCCCGGACTAGCGGACAAGAGACCCAGTACTTC. Its protein is CSARPRTSGQETQYF. The chain links TRBV20-1 to TRBJ2-5; 10 bases fit TRBD2. The CDR3 runs to 15 residues. V trimming: 2 bases; J trimming: 2 bases; junction bases outside the gene matches: 5. Germline CDR1 and CDR2: DFQATT and SNEGSKA (reference sequence).

The rearrangement uses TRBV11-3 and TRBJ2-7, with D perhaps given as TRBD1 or TRBD2 (5 bases each). Germline V CDR1 and CDR2: SGHNT, YENEEA. Between the trimmed V and J ends, which lost 1 base and 5 bases, there was a span of 12 bases. This CDR3 contains 14 residues. The CDR3, as DNA: TGTGCCAGCAGCTTAGTGGGGGTCCTGAACGAGCAGTACTTC. It specifies CASSLVGVLNEQYF.

The rearrangement uses TRBV7-9 and TRBJ1-2, with no clear D. The CDR3 totals 12 residues. The germline V gene encodes CDR1 SEHNR and CDR2 FQNEAQ (reference sequence). V was clipped by 5 bases and J by 8 bases, with 12 bases between them. The CDR3 nucleotides are TGTGCCAGCAGCCGGGTCGAAGGGGGCTACACCTTC. Protein: CASSRVEGGYTF. Filled out from reference TRBV7-9 and TRBJ1-2, the complete variable domain reads DTGVSQNPRHKITKRGQNVTFRCDPISEHNRLYWYRQTLGQGPEFLTYFQNEAQLEKSRLLSDRFSAERPKGSFSTLEIQRTEQGDSAMYLCASSRVEGGYTFGSGTRLTVV.

The rearrangement uses TRBV18 and TRBJ2-1; a weak D match, TRBD1 (6 bases). CDR3 length equals 14 residues. V was trimmed by 4 bases and J by 5 bases, leaving 12 bases between them. CDR1 KGHSH and CDR2 LQKENI come from the germline V gene. The CDR3 sequence is CASSLQGRNNEQFF. CDR3 sequence (DNA): TGTGCCAGCTCACTGCAGGGGCGCAACAATGAGCAGTTCTTC.

This clonotype showed up just once. V is TRBV11-3 and J is TRBJ2-1; 8 bases are shared with TRBD2. J was trimmed by 3 bases and V by 4 bases; bases with no gene match: 14. Germline values: CDR1 SGHNT, CDR2 YENEEA. This CDR3 spans 18 amino acids. As DNA, the CDR3 is TGTGCCAGCAGCTCCCCCCATCCCGGACTAGCCATCTACAATGAGCAGTTCTTC. This translates into CASSSPHPGLAIYNEQFF.